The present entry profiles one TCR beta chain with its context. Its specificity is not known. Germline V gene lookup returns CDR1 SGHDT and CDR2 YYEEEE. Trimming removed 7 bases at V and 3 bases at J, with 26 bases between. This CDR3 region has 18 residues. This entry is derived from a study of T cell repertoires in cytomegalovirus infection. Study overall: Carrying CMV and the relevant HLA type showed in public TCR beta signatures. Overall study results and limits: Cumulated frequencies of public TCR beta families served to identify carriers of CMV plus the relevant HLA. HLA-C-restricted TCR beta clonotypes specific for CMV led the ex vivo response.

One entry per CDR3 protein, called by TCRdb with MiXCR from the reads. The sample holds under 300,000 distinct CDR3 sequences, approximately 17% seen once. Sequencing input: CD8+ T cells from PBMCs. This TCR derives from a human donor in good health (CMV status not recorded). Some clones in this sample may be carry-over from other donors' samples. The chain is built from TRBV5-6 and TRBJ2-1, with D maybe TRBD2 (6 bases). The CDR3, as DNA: TGTGCCAGCGGGCTATCAGTCGGGGGTCCAGGGATCTACAATGAGCAGTTCTTC. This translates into CASGLSVGGPGIYNEQFF.